This TCR beta chain derives from a study of human T cells and chemical hapten exposure. Time point reported: patch test 3, about 24 weeks after DPC sensitization. Stated treatment: therapeutic diphenylcyclopropenone sensitization with weekly scalp DPC. Germline V lookup: CDR1 SGHRS, CDR2 YFSETQ. The V and J ends lost 1 base and 5 bases respectively, with 13 bases between them. The CDR3 contains 14 residues. This clonotype was recorded at least ten times. TCRdb re-called the RACE reads through MiXCR, storing one row per CDR3 protein. The profile shows 100,000 to 150,000 distinct CDR3 sequences, approximately 10% of them singletons.

Specimen: whole blood, collected in connection with sensitization to the hapten diphenylcyclopropenone (DPC). The J gene is TRBJ2-7, the V gene TRBV5-1; a possible D gene is TRBD1 (5 bases). The TCR originated in a woman aged 45-60 years with alopecia areata. Some clones in this sample may be carry-over from other donors' samples. The DNA for the CDR3 is TGCGCCAGCAGCTTGAACCTGGGGCGCAACGAGCAGTACTTC. Protein sequence: CASSLNLGRNEQYF.